This T cell receptor (beta chain) was recovered during a study of blood T cell repertoires in COVID-19. Study overall: Acute and convalescent COVID-19 specimens originated in the United States, Italy and Spain. PBMCs, B-cell-depleted T cells, or T cells were the source of the cDNA or gDNA that made up the material.

Method: immunoSEQ multiplex PCR; TCRdb's copy keeps in-frame clones and lacks some. The table shows roughly 180,000 clones, with approximately 90% occurring only once. Trimming cost V 6 bases and J 1 base, with 10 bases left between them. CDR1 MDHEN and CDR2 SYDVKM come from the germline V gene. The CDR3 covers 13 residues. This clonotype was sampled from a woman aged 30 to 39 with acute or convalescent COVID-19. This chain uses TRBV28 with TRBJ2-7, with D tentatively TRBD2 (6 bases). The source material was peripheral blood. The chain's CDR3 is CASRVGGSYEQYF. The DNA for the CDR3 is TGTGCCAGCAGAGTAGGAGGGTCCTACGAGCAGTACTTC.